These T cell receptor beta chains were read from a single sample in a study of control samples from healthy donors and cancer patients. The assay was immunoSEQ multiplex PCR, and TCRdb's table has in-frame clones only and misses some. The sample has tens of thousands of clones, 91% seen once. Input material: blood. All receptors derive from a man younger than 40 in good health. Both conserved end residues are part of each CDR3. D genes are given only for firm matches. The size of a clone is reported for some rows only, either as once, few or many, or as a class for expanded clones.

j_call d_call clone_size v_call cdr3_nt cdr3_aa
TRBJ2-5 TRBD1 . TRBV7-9 TGTGCCAGCAGCTTAAGTACAGGGGCGTTAAAAGAGACCCAGTACTTC CASSLSTGALKETQYF
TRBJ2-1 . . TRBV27 TGTGCCAGCAGTTTCAGCTCCTACAATGAGCAGTTCTTC CASSFSSYNEQFF
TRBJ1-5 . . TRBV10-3 TGTGCCATCAGGGAAGATAATCAGCCCCAGCATTTT CAIREDNQPQHF
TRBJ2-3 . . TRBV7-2 TGTGCCAGCAGCGAAGACCGAGATACGCAGTATTTT CASSEDRDTQYF
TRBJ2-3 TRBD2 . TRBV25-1 TGTGCCAGCAGTGAGTTACTAGCGGGGGGAGCAGATACGCAGTATTTT CASSELLAGGADTQYF
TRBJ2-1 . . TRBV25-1 TGTGCCAGCAGTGAATATATCCCAGGGGGGTCCTACAATGAGCAGTTCTTC CASSEYIPGGSYNEQFF
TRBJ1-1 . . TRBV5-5 TGTGCCAGCAGCCCACATATGAACACTGAAGCTTTCTTT CASSPHMNTEAFF
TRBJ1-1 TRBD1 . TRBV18 TGTGCCAGCGGGGGACAGGGGATGAACACTGAAGCTTTCTTT CASGGQGMNTEAFF
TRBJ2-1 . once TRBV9 TGTGCCAGCAGCGTAGCCAGGGGAGGAGAGCAGTTCTTC CASSVARGGEQFF
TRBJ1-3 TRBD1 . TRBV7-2 TGTGCCAGCAGCTCGACAGGGGAGGGAAACACCATATATTTT CASSSTGEGNTIYF
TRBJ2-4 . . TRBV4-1 TGCGCCAGCAGCCAAGAAGGGGGGTTAGCCAAAAACATTCAGTACTTC CASSQEGGLAKNIQYF
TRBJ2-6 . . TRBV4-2 TGTGCCAGCAGCCAACAAAACTCTGGGGCCAACGTCCTGACTTTC CASSQQNSGANVLTF
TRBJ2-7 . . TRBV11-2 TGTGCCAGCAGCTCCAGCCAGGTCTCCTACGAGCAGTACTTC CASSSSQVSYEQYF
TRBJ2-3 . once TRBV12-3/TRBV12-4 TGTGCCAGCAGTTTAGGAACAGATACGCAGTATTTT CASSLGTDTQYF
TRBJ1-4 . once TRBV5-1 TGCGCCAGCAGCTCCGAGATGGTCGAAAAACTGTTTTTT CASSSEMVEKLFF
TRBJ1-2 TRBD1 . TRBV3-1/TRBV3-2 TGTGCCAGCAGCCTACAGGGGGCGGAATCTGGCTACACCTTC CASSLQGAESGYTF
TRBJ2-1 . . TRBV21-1 TGTGCCAGAGACGTATTGGGGGAGCTCTGCAATGAGCAGTTCTTC CARDVLGELCNEQFF
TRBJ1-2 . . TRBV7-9 TGTGCCAGCAGCTTAGCCCTCGACCAGGTCTATGGCTACACCTTC CASSLALDQVYGYTF
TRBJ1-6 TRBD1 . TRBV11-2 TGTGCCAGCAGCTTCTATCCAGGGGGCGAAAATTCACCCCTCCACTTT CASSFYPGGENSPLHF
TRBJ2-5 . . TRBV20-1 TGCAGTGCTAGTCGGACCGCCCAAGAGACCCAGTACTTC CSASRTAQETQYF
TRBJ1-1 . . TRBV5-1 TGCGCCAGCAGCTTACCTGGACAACCGAACACTGAAGCTTTCTTT CASSLPGQPNTEAFF
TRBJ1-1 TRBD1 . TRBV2 TGTGCCAGGCAGGACAGGGGGCGCGCAATGAACACTGAAGCTTTCTTT CARQDRGRAMNTEAFF
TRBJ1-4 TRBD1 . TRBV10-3 TGTGCCATCAGTGACCAGGACAGGGGGAATGAAAAACTGTTTTTT CAISDQDRGNEKLFF
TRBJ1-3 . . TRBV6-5 TGTGCCAGCAGGGACTACGGAAACACCATATATTTT CASRDYGNTIYF
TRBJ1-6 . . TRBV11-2 TGTGCCAGCAGCGCCGGTTGGGGACGCCAGAATTCACCCCTCCACTTT CASSAGWGRQNSPLHF
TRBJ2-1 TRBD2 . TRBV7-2 TGTGCCAGCAGCTCCCATACCCGACTAGCCCGCTCCTACAATGAGCAGTTCTTC CASSSHTRLARSYNEQFF
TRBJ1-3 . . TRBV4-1 TGCGCCAGCAGCCAAGATCAAGTCAGGGGACGGAACACCATATATTTT CASSQDQVRGRNTIYF
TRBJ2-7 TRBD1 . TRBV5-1 TGCAGAGAACCGGGACAGGGATCCTACGAGCAGTACTTC CREPGQGSYEQYF
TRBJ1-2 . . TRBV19 TGTGCCAGTAGTATGCTCGACAGCTCTAACTATGGCTACACCTTC CASSMLDSSNYGYTF
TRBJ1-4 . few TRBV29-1 TGCAGCGTTTTGGAGACCCTACATGAAAAACTGTTTTTT CSVLETLHEKLFF
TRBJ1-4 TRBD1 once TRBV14 TGTGCCAGCAGCCCATTCCCCGGGACAGGGGCAGGTGAAAAACTGTTTTTT CASSPFPGTGAGEKLFF
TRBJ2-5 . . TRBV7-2 TGTGCCAGCAGCACATCACGCGTAACGGGCATAGCGTCCGAGACCCAGTACTTC CASSTSRVTGIASETQYF
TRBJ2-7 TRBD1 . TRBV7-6 TGTGCCAGCAGCTTAGGGGGACAGGGGGCTTACAAGCAGTACTTC CASSLGGQGAYKQYF
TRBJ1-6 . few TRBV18 TGTGCCAGCTCACCAATAACGGGTAATTCACCCCTCCACTTT CASSPITGNSPLHF
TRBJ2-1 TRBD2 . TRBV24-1 TGTGCCACCAGTGATCCTAGCGGGAGCTGGGATGAGCAGTTCTTC CATSDPSGSWDEQFF
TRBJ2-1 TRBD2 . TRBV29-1 TGCAGCGTTGAAGAAGGGACTAGCGGAGTCTACAATGAGCAGTTCTTC CSVEEGTSGVYNEQFF
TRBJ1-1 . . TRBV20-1 TGCAGTGTAGAGAACACTGAAGCTTTCTTT CSVENTEAFF
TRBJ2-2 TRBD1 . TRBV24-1 TGTGCCACCAGTGATCAACTGACAGGGGTCACCGGGGAGCTGTTTTTT CATSDQLTGVTGELFF
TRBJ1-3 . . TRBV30 TGTGCCTGGAGTGTGTCGATTTCTGGAAACACCATATATTTT CAWSVSISGNTIYF
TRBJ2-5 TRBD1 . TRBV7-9 TGTGCCAGCAGCTTTTCACAGGGGGTGGTACAAGAGACCCAGTACTTC CASSFSQGVVQETQYF
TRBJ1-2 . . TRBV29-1 TGCAGCGTTGCCCCCACATTGACGGCTGGCTACACCTTC CSVAPTLTAGYTF
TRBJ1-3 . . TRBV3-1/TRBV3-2 TGTGCCAGCGAATCAAGCTCGGGAAACACCATATATTTT CASESSSGNTIYF
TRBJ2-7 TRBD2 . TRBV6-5 TGTGCCAGCAGTTCCGGACTAGCGCTTTACTACGAGCAGTACTTC CASSSGLALYYEQYF
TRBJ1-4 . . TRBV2 TGTGCCAGCAGTGCGGGTAATGAAAAACTGTTTTTT CASSAGNEKLFF
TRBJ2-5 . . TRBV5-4 TGTGCCAGCAGCTTGGAGAGGGGCCCGGAGAAGACCCAGTACTTC CASSLERGPEKTQYF
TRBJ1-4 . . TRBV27 TGTGCCAGCAGTCCCTCCGGGATTAATGAAAAACTGTTTTTT CASSPSGINEKLFF
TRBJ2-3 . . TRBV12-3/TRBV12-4 TGTGCCAGCAGTCCTACAGATACGCAGTATTTT CASSPTDTQYF
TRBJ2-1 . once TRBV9 TGTGCCAGCAGTTCTGTCGGGGAGCAGTTCTTC CASSSVGEQFF
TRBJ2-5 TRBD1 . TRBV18 TGTGCCAGCTCACCCGGGACAGGGCGGCAAGAGACCCAGTACTTC CASSPGTGRQETQYF
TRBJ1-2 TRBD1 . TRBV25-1 TGTGCCAGCAGTGATGGGACAGGGGATAACTATGGCTACACCTTC CASSDGTGDNYGYTF
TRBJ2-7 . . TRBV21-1 TGTGCCAGCAGCAAAGTCGGCTGCAGCTCCTACGAGCAGTACTTC CASSKVGCSSYEQYF
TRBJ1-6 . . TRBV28 TGTGCCAGCAGTTTATTCCGGGCTGGGGATAATTCACCCCTCCACTTT CASSLFRAGDNSPLHF